A single sample gave rise to the 11 T cell receptor beta chains below, sequenced in a study of shared clonotypes between healthy human individuals. Clones were read by immunoSEQ multiplex PCR, and TCRdb kept only the in-frame ones, dropping some. Among under 2,500,000 clones, approximately 96% were seen once, and the ten largest hold 0.1% to 0.15%. Material for sequencing was naive CD4+ T cells sorted from blood. Documented subset: CD45RA+ positively selected. The receptors were sampled from a young man in good health.

The chain carries TRBV5-4 and TRBJ2-7; 8 bases line up with TRBD1. The CDR3 length is 13 residues. CDR1 SGHNT and CDR2 YYREEE come from the germline V gene (reference sequence). The ends lost 10 bases at V and 1 base at J; junction bases unmatched: 7. Here the CDR3 DNA reads TGTGCCGTCTCCAGGGGGCAGTCCTACGAGCAGTACTTC. Encoded protein: CAVSRGQSYEQYF.

V gene TRBV7-8 combines with J gene TRBJ2-1; D is possibly TRBD1 (6 bases). Germline values: CDR1 SGHVS, CDR2 FQNEAQ. The CDR3 consists of 14 residues. Trimming took off 5 bases at V and 6 bases at J, with 14 bases between the two ends. CDR3 coding DNA: TGTGCCAGCAGCCTTACTGACAGGACCAATGAGCAGTTCTTC. Translating it yields CASSLTDRTNEQFF. Filled out from reference TRBV7-8 and TRBJ2-1, the complete variable domain reads GAGVSQSPRYKVAKRGQDVALRCDPISGHVSLFWYQQALGQGPEFLTYFQNEAQLDKSGLPSDRFFAERPEGSVSTLKIQRTQQEDSAVYLCASSLTDRTNEQFFGPGTRLTVL.

The chain uses TRBV5-1 and TRBJ1-5; D remains ambiguous. Germline CDR1 reads SGHRS; CDR2 reads YFSETQ. Trimming left V 5 bases short and J 0 bases short, with 12 bases between. This CDR3 comprises 15 residues. The CDR3 DNA reads as TGCGCCAGCAGTACGGACGGACTTAGCAATCAGCCCCAGCATTTT. Amino acids: CASSTDGLSNQPQHF.

The chain couples TRBV6-5 to TRBJ1-2, with TRBD1 identical over 10 bases. This CDR3 is built from 14 residues. Looked up from germline, CDR1 is MNHEY and CDR2 is SVGAGI. The V segment lost 6 bases and the J segment 7 bases; nucleotides outside the gene matches: 8. The CDR3 loop is CASSRGQGFSGYTF. CDR3 coding DNA: TGTGCCAGCAGCCGGGGACAGGGGTTCTCTGGCTACACCTTC.

The chain joins TRBV14 to TRBJ2-1; D is unresolved. The CDR3 has 12 residues. With 4 bases removed from V and 3 bases from J, the gap between germline ends came to 4 bases. CDR1 is SGHDN, CDR2 FVKESK, per germline. CDR3 region: CASSPLYNEQFF. CDR3 nucleotides: TGTGCCAGCAGCCCGCTCTACAATGAGCAGTTCTTC. The full variable domain, in which reference TRBV14 and TRBJ2-1 provide the parts outside the CDR3, is EAGVTQFPSHSVIEKGQTVTLRCDPISGHDNLYWYRRVMGKEIKFLLHFVKESKQDESGMPNNRFLAERTGGTYSTLKVQPAELEDSGVYFCASSPLYNEQFFGPGTRLTVL.

This chain joins TRBV19 and TRBJ1-6; 9 bases align to TRBD1. V was clipped by 6 bases and J by 0 bases; unmatched bases: 6. The CDR3 loop spans 17 amino acids. Germline V gives CDR1 LNHDA, CDR2 SQIVND (reference sequence). CDR3 nucleotides: TGTGCCAGTAGAAACCGGGACAGGGACTCCTATAATTCACCCCTCCACTTT. Its protein product is CASRNRDRDSYNSPLHF.

This chain links TRBV5-8 with TRBJ2-3; D gene unclear. CDR1 is SGHTS, CDR2 YDEGEE, per germline. Trimming left V 0 bases short and J 1 base short, with 6 bases between. This CDR3 contains 14 residues. The CDR3 loop reads CASSLASGTDTQYF. The CDR3 DNA sequence: TGTGCCAGCAGCTTGGCCTCGGGCACAGATACGCAGTATTTT.

The chain joins TRBV4-2 to TRBJ1-4; 9 bases match TRBD1. J lost 5 bases, V lost 1 base, and 5 bases had no gene match. The CDR3 loop spans 16 amino acids. The germline V gene has CDR1 LGHNA and CDR2 YNFKEQ. The CDR3 coding sequence is TGTGCCAGCAGCCAAGGGGTTGGGACAGGGAATGAAAAACTGTTTTTT. It is translated as CASSQGVGTGNEKLFF.

This clone is a singleton in its sample. The J gene is TRBJ2-7, the V gene TRBV23-1, with D possibly matching TRBD1 (6 bases). TRBV23-1 is flagged as an ORF with uncertain function. The V and J ends lost 10 bases and 4 bases respectively, with 14 bases between them. The CDR3 totals 12 residues. The CDR3 region is CANDRDIYEQYF. CDR3 nucleotide sequence: TGCGCCAACGACCGGGACATTTACGAGCAGTACTTC.

V is TRBV15 and J is TRBJ2-2; D ambiguous. This CDR3 spans 10 amino acids. Germline loops: CDR1 LNHNV, CDR2 YYDKDF (reference sequence). V was shortened by 8 bases and J by 8 bases, with 6 bases between the two germline ends. The CDR3 DNA is TGTGCCACCGGGTCGGGGGAGCTGTTTTTT. This gives the protein CATGSGELFF.

The rearrangement uses TRBV5-1 and TRBJ2-1; tentative D call: TRBD2 (6 bases). The CDR3 extends over 17 amino acids. Germline loops: CDR1 SGHRS, CDR2 YFSETQ. The ends were cut back, 1 base at V and 8 bases at J, with 22 bases in the middle. The CDR3 sequence is CASSLSARDSLGHEQFF. The DNA of the CDR3 is TGCGCCAGCAGCTTGTCAGCGCGGGACTCCTTAGGGCATGAGCAGTTCTTC. Complete variable domain (other parts from reference TRBV5-1 and TRBJ2-1): KAGVTQTPRYLIKTRGQQVTLSCSPISGHRSVSWYQQTPGQGLQFLFEYFSETQRNKGNFPGRFSGRQFSNSRSEMNVSTLELGDSALYLCASSLSARDSLGHEQFFGPGTRLTVL.